A selection of T cell receptor beta chains follows, all from one sample in a study of T-cell memory formation after mild COVID-19. TCRdb re-derived calls from the 5' RACE reads in MiXCR, one entry per CDR3 protein. The data hold approximately 170,000 distinct CDR3 sequences, with around 13% observed a single time. The sequenced material came from PBMCs or a T cell subset sorted from them (not recorded which). These receptors all stem from a man younger than 35 who had mild COVID-19 (a few samples of this study predate the infection). Cell type and time point are not known. Each CDR3 is given with its conserved first and last residue. The order of the fields is CDR3 DNA, CDR3 protein, V gene, D gene, J gene, clone size. A D gene is named only where the DNA matches it firmly. Clone size is given for some rows only: seen once, a few or many times, or a class if the clone is expanded.

cdr3_nt: TGTGCCAGCCGAGGACAGGGAGGGACTAATTCACCCCTCCACTTT
cdr3_aa: CASRGQGGTNSPLHF
v_call: TRBV7-2
d_call: TRBD1
j_call: TRBJ1-6
clone_size: many

cdr3_nt: TGCAGTGCTAAGGCAGTCGATGAGCAGTTCTTC
cdr3_aa: CSAKAVDEQFF
v_call: TRBV20-1
d_call: .
j_call: TRBJ2-1
clone_size: many

cdr3_nt: TGCGCCAGCAGCCAAGATCCCGGGACAGGCAGCGCTGGTGGCTACACCTTC
cdr3_aa: CASSQDPGTGSAGGYTF
v_call: TRBV4-3
d_call: TRBD1
j_call: TRBJ1-2
clone_size: .

cdr3_nt: TGTGCCAGCAGCTCCGTCTCGGGGCGGGGCGAGCAGTACTTC
cdr3_aa: CASSSVSGRGEQYF
v_call: TRBV11-2
d_call: .
j_call: TRBJ2-7
clone_size: few

cdr3_nt: TGTGCCACCGGCGGCCTTAGAGATACGCAGTATTTT
cdr3_aa: CATGGLRDTQYF
v_call: TRBV6-6
d_call: .
j_call: TRBJ2-3
clone_size: few

cdr3_nt: TGTGCCAGCAGCCCTGCCGGGGGCCCCAATCTGGGCTACACCTTC
cdr3_aa: CASSPAGGPNLGYTF
v_call: TRBV5-6
d_call: .
j_call: TRBJ1-2
clone_size: few

cdr3_nt: TGTGCCAGCAGCTTAGGAGGGGCAGGGGCCTACGAGCAGTACTTC
cdr3_aa: CASSLGGAGAYEQYF
v_call: TRBV7-8
d_call: .
j_call: TRBJ2-7
clone_size: few

cdr3_nt: TGCAGTGCTAGCGGGGGTCGGTTTGGAAACTTGAACACTGAAGCTTTCTTT
cdr3_aa: CSASGGRFGNLNTEAFF
v_call: TRBV20-1
d_call: .
j_call: TRBJ1-1
clone_size: few

cdr3_nt: TGTGCCAGCAGCCCCGGCGGGGACGCGGTCGACGAGCAGTACTTC
cdr3_aa: CASSPGGDAVDEQYF
v_call: TRBV7-8
d_call: .
j_call: TRBJ2-7
clone_size: .

cdr3_nt: TGTGCCAGCAGCAAATTTGGGGGGTACGAGACCCAGTACTTC
cdr3_aa: CASSKFGGYETQYF
v_call: TRBV11-2
d_call: .
j_call: TRBJ2-5
clone_size: few

cdr3_nt: TGTGCCAGCAGCCGGGCCGGACAGGAGCAAGAGACCCAGTACTTC
cdr3_aa: CASSRAGQEQETQYF
v_call: TRBV4-2
d_call: TRBD1
j_call: TRBJ2-5
clone_size: .

cdr3_nt: TGTGCCAGCAGCGTCCAGGGGAACAAGGGAAAACTGTTTTTT
cdr3_aa: CASSVQGNKGKLFF
v_call: TRBV7-9
d_call: .
j_call: TRBJ1-4
clone_size: .

cdr3_nt: TGTGCCAGCAGTTACCAGGGTGCAACTAATGAAAAACTGTTTTTT
cdr3_aa: CASSYQGATNEKLFF
v_call: TRBV6-2/TRBV6-3
d_call: .
j_call: TRBJ1-4
clone_size: .

cdr3_nt: TGTGCCAGCGGGGCAACTAATGAAAAACTGTTTTTT
cdr3_aa: CASGATNEKLFF
v_call: TRBV2
d_call: .
j_call: TRBJ1-4
clone_size: .

cdr3_nt: TGTGCCAGCAGTCCTGATAAGCCCCAGCATTTT
cdr3_aa: CASSPDKPQHF
v_call: TRBV6-6
d_call: .
j_call: TRBJ1-5
clone_size: .

cdr3_nt: TGTGCCAGCAGTCGGAGAAATGAAAAACTGTTTTTT
cdr3_aa: CASSRRNEKLFF
v_call: TRBV6-6
d_call: .
j_call: TRBJ1-4
clone_size: few

cdr3_nt: TGTGCCAGCAGCCCCTGGACGGAGAGCTCCTACGAGCAGTACTTC
cdr3_aa: CASSPWTESSYEQYF
v_call: TRBV7-8
d_call: .
j_call: TRBJ2-7
clone_size: few